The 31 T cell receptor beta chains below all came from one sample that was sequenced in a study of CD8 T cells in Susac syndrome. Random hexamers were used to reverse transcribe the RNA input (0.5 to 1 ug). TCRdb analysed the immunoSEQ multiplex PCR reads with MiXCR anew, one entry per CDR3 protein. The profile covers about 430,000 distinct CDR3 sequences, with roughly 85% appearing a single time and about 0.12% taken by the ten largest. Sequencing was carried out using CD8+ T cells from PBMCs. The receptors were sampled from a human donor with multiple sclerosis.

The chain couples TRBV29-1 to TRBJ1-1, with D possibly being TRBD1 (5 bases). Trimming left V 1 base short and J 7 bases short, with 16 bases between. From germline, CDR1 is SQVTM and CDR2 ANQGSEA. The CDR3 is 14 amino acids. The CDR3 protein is CSVEARDLVHEAFF. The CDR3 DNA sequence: TGCAGCGTTGAAGCCCGGGACCTGGTCCATGAAGCTTTCTTT. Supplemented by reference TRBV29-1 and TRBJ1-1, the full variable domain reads SAVISQKPSRDICQRGTSLTIQCQVDSQVTMMFWYRQQPGQSLTLIATANQGSEATYESGFVIDKFPISRPNLTFSTLTVSNMSPEDSSIYLCSVEARDLVHEAFFGQGTRLTVV.

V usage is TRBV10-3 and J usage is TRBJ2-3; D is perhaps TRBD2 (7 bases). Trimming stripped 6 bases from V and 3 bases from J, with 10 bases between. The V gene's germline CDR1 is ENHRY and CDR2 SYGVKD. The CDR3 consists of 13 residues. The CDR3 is CAISGGLTDTQYF. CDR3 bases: TGTGCCATCAGCGGGGGGCTGACAGATACGCAGTATTTT.

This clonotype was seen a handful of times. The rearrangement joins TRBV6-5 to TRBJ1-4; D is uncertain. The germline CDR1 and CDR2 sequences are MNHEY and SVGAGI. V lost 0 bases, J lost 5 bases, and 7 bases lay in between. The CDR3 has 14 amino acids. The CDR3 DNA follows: TGTGCCAGCAGTTACTCGGACCTGAATGAAAAACTGTTTTTT. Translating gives CASSYSDLNEKLFF.

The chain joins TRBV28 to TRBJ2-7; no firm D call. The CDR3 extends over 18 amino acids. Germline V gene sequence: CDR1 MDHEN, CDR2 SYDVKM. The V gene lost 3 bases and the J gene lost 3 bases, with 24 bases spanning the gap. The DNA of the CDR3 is TGTGCCAGCAGTTTCCTCACCCCCCTGGGGTTGGTCCGCTACGAGCAGTACTTC. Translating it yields CASSFLTPLGLVRYEQYF.

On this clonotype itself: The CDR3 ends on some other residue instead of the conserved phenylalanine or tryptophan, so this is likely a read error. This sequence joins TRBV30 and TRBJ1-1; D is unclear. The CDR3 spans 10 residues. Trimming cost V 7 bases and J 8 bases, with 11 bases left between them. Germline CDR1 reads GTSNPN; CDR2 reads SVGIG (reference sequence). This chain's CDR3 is CASLTSEAFL. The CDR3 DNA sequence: TGTGCCTCCCTGACTTCCGAAGCTTTCCTT.

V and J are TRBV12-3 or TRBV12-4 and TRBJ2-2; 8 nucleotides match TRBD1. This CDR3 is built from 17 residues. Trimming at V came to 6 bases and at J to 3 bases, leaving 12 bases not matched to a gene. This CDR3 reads CASSEFRTGMDTGELFF. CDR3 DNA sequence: TGTGCCAGCAGCGAGTTCCGGACAGGGATGGACACCGGGGAGCTGTTTTTT.

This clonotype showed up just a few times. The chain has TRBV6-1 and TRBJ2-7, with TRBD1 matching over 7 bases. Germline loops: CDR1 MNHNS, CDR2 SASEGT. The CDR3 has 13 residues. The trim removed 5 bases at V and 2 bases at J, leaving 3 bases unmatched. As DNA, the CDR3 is TGTGCCAGCAGTATCGGGACAGCCTACGAGCAGTACTTC. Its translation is CASSIGTAYEQYF.

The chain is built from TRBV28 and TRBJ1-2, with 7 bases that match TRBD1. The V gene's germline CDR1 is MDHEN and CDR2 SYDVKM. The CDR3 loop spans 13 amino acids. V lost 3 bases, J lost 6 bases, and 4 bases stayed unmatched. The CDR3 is CASSFRGGDGYTF. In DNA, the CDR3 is TGTGCCAGCAGTTTTCGAGGGGGCGATGGCTACACCTTC.

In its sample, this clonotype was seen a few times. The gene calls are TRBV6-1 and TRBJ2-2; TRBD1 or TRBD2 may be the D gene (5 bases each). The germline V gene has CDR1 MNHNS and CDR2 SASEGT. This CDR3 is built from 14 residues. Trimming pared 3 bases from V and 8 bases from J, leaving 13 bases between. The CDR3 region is CASSDGTFQGELFF. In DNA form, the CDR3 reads TGTGCCAGCAGTGATGGGACCTTCCAAGGGGAGCTGTTTTTT.

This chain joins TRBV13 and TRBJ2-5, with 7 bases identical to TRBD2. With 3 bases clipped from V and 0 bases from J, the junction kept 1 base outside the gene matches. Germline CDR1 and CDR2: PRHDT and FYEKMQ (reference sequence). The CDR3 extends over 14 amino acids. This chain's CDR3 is CASSFGGYQETQYF. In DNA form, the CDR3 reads TGTGCCAGCAGCTTCGGGGGGTACCAAGAGACCCAGTACTTC.

CDR3 protein: CASSQDWGESKNIQYF. The CDR3 DNA reads TGCGCCAGCAGCCAAGATTGGGGGGAGTCAAAAAACATTCAGTACTTC. This chain connects TRBV4-1 to TRBJ2-4; a weak D match, TRBD2 (6 bases). The germline V gene has CDR1 MGHRA and CDR2 YSYEKL. With 0 bases removed from V and 4 bases from J, the gap between germline ends came to 13 bases. The CDR3 spans 16 residues.

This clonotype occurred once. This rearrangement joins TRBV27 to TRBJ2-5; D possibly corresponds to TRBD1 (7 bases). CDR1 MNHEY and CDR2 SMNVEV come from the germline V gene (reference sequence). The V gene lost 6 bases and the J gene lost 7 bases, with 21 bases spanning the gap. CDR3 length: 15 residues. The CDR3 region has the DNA TGTGCCAGCAGCGACAGGGAGGTGGGCTTGAGGACCCAGTACTTC. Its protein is CASSDREVGLRTQYF.

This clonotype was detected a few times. In nucleotides, the CDR3 is TGTGCTCTCGCCAGTGAAACTAATGAAAAACTGTTTTTT. This codes for CALASETNEKLFF. The J gene is TRBJ1-4, the V gene TRBV7-4; D remains unclear. The germline gives CDR1 SGHVT, CDR2 SQSDAQ. This CDR3 contains 13 residues.

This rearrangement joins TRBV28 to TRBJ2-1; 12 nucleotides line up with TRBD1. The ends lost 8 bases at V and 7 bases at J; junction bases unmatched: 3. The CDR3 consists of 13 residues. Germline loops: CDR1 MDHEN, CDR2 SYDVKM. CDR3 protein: CASGTGGWNEQFF. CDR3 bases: TGTGCCAGCGGGACAGGGGGCTGGAATGAGCAGTTCTTC. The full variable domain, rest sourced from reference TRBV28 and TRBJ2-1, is DVKVTQSSRYLVKRTGEKVFLECVQDMDHENMFWYRQDPGLGLRLIYFSYDVKMKEKGDIPEGYSVSREKKERFSLILESASTNQTSMYLCASGTGGWNEQFFGPGTRLTVL.

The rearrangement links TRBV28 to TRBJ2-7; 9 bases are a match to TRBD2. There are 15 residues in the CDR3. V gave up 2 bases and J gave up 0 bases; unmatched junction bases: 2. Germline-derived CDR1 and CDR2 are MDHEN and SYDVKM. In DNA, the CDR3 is TGTGCCAGCAGTTTAGAGCGGGAGGACTCCTACGAGCAGTACTTC. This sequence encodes CASSLEREDSYEQYF.

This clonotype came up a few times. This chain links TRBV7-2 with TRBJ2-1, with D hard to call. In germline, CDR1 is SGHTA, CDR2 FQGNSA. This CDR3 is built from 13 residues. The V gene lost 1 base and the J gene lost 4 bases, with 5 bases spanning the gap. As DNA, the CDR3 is TGTGCCAGCAGCTTAGGCCATTACAATGAGCAGTTCTTC. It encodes CASSLGHYNEQFF.

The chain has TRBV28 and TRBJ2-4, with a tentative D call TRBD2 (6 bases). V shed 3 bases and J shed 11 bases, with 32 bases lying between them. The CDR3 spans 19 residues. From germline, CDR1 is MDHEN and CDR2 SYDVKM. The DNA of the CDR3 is TGTGCCAGCAGTTTCTCTGGGCCACAGTTCGCGGGGTGGCGGGTTCTTCAGTACTTC. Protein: CASSFSGPQFAGWRVLQYF.

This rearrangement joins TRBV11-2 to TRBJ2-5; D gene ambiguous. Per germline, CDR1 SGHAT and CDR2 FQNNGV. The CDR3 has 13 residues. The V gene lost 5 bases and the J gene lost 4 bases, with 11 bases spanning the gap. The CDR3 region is CASSQSVGETQYF. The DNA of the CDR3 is TGTGCCAGCAGCCAGAGCGTAGGAGAGACCCAGTACTTC.

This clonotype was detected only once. The CDR3 nucleotides read TGTGCCAGCAGCTCCTCGGGACGCCGCGGTGAGCAGTTCTTC. It yields the protein CASSSSGRRGEQFF. V is TRBV7-9 and J is TRBJ2-1; TRBD1 or TRBD2 may be the D gene (5 bases each). Germline V gene sequence: CDR1 SEHNR, CDR2 FQNEAQ (reference sequence). Trimming left V 4 bases short and J 9 bases short, with 16 bases between. CDR3 length equals 14 residues.

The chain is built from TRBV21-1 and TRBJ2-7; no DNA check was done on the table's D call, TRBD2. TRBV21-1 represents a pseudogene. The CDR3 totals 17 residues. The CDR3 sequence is CASGTTLWPEGLDEQYF. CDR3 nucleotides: TGTGCCAGCGGCACCACTCTTTGGCCGGAGGGGTTAGACGAGCAGTACTTC.

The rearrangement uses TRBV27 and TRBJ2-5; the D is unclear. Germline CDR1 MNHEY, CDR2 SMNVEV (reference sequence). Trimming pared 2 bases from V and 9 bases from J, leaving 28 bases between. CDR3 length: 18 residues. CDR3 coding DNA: TGTGCCAGCAGTTTAAAGTGGACCCTATCCCCCCAAGAAAAGTCCCAGTACTTC. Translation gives CASSLKWTLSPQEKSQYF.

Written as DNA, the CDR3 is TGTGCCACCAGTGACTCGGACCACAGCGTCGGAAACACCGGGGAGCTGTTTTTT. It codes for CATSDSDHSVGNTGELFF. This sequence joins TRBV24-1 and TRBJ2-2, with D unresolved. Looked up from germline, CDR1 is KGHDR and CDR2 is SFDVKD. This CDR3 has 18 amino acids. Trimming stripped 4 bases from V and 2 bases from J, with 19 bases between.

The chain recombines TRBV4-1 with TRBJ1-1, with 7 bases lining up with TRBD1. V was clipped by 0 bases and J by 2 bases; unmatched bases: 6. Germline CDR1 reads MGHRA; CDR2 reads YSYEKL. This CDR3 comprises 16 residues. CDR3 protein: CASSQDQGQSNTEAFF. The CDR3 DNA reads TGCGCCAGCAGCCAAGATCAGGGACAGTCTAACACTGAAGCTTTCTTT.

The CDR3 coding sequence is TGTGCCAGCAGTTACCCCGGCGGGAGCTACGAGCAGTACTTC. This codes for CASSYPGGSYEQYF. The chain has TRBV6-2 or TRBV6-3 and TRBJ2-7, with 7 bases lining up with TRBD2. V trimming: 2 bases; J trimming: 3 bases; junction bases outside the gene matches: 4. The CDR3 has 14 residues. The germline V gene has CDR1 MNHEY and CDR2 SVGEGT.

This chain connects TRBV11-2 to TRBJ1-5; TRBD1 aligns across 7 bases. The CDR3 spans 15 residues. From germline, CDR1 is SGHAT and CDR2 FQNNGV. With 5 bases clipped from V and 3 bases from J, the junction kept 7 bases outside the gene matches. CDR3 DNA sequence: TGTGCCAGCAGCCCATCCGGGACAGTCAATCAGCCCCAGCATTTT. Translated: CASSPSGTVNQPQHF.

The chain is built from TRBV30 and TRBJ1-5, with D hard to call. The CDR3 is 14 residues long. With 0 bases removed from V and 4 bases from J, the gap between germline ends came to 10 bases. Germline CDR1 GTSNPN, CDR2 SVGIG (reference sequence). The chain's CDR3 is CAWSVRANNQPQHF. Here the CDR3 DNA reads TGTGCCTGGAGTGTACGGGCCAATAATCAGCCCCAGCATTTT.

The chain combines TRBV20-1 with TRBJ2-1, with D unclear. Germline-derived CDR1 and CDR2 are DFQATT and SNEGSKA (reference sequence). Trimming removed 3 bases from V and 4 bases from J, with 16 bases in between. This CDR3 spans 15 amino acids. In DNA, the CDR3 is TGCAGTGCTAGTATACTGGCGGAAGTTTACAATGAGCAGTTCTTC. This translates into CSASILAEVYNEQFF.

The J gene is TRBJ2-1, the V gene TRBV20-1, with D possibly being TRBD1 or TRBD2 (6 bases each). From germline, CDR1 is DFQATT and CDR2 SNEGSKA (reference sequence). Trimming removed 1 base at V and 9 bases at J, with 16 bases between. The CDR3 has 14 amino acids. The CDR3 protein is CSARGGKGVGEQFF. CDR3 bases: TGCAGTGCTAGAGGCGGGAAGGGGGTTGGTGAGCAGTTCTTC.

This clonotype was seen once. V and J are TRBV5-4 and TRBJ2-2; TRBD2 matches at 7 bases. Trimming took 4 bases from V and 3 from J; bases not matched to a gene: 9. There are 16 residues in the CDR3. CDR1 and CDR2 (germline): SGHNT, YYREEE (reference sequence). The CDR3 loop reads CASSPTAGVDTGELFF. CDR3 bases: TGTGCCAGCAGCCCTACGGCGGGAGTCGACACCGGGGAGCTGTTTTTT.

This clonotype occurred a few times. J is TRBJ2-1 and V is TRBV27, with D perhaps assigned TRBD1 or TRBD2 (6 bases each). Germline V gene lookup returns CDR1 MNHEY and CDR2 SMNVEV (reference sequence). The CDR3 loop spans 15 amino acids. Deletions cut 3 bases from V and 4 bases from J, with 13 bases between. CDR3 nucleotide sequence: TGTGCCAGCAGTTTGACCGGGGGCGCTTACAATGAGCAGTTCTTC. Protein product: CASSLTGGAYNEQFF.

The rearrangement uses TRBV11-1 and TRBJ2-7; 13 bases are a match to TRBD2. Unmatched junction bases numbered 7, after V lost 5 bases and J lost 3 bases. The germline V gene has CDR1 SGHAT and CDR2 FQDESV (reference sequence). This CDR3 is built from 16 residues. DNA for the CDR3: TGTGCCAGCAGCGCTTGGACTAGCGGGGGATTCTACGAGCAGTACTTC. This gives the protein CASSAWTSGGFYEQYF.